The present TCR beta chain was sequenced within a study of graft-versus-host responses after intestinal transplantation. In the study overall: In this cohort, recipients had multivisceral, liver-intestinal, or isolated intestinal transplants. Every recipient underwent anti-thymocyte globulin induction, then tacrolimus and steroids for three to four years. Study conclusions and caveats: Early after transplant, HvG declines were associated with peak levels of circulating GvH clones. Among recipient marrow samples, GvH clones were found; some appeared first in ileum or blood.

The assay was immunoSEQ multiplex PCR, and TCRdb's table has in-frame clones only and misses some. The data contain some 100,000 clones, around 92% of them singletons. On this clone itself: The target antigen is unknown.

The material sequenced was unstimulated CD8+ T cells sorted from spleen or lymph node cells, taken before transplant. This clonotype was obtained from a human donor who was the organ donor for an intestinal transplant.

CDR3 sequence (DNA): TGTGCCAGCAGCGCCGGGAACCCATTCGGGGGCACAGATACGCAGTATTTT. It is translated as CASSAGNPFGGTDTQYF. The rearrangement joins TRBV11-2 to TRBJ2-3, with D possibly TRBD2 on 5 matching bases. This CDR3 is 17 amino acids long. Germline V CDR1 and CDR2: SGHAT, FQNNGV. The V gene lost 5 bases and the J gene lost 1 base, with 19 bases spanning the gap.